This section outlines one T cell receptor (beta chain) sequence together with its context. One base away lies a much larger clone, so this may be a sequencing read error. This entry is derived from a study of blood T cells in healthy people across ages. Then a second PCR, running about 6 to 11 cycles, was carried out with a sample-barcoded 5' primer and a J-beta primer mix. MiXCR was run by TCRdb on the 5' RACE reads, yielding one entry per CDR3 protein. The sample includes 1.4 million or so distinct CDR3 sequences, less than 45% of them seen just once. The sequencing input was blood. The sequence was collected from a woman aged 18-29 years in good health.

The CDR3 loop is CAISEGQETQFF. Written as DNA, the CDR3 is TGTGCCATCAGTGAAGGCCAAGAGACCCAGTTCTTC. This chain joins TRBV10-3 and TRBJ2-5, with D unresolved. The assigned J gene may be wrong: the sequence end matches TRBJ2-1 better. Germline CDR1 and CDR2: ENHRY and SYGVKD. CDR3 length equals 12 residues.